A single sample gave rise to the 32 T cell receptor beta chains below, sequenced in a study of blood T cell repertoires in COVID-19. Profiled with immunoSEQ multiplex PCR; TCRdb holds only in-frame clones, not every one. The sample lists over 50,000 clones, around four fifths occurring once. Sequenced material: peripheral blood. The receptors were sampled from a man between 65 and 85 years old with acute or convalescent COVID-19.

The chain couples TRBV19 to TRBJ1-2; 7 bases map to TRBD1. Germline CDR1 and CDR2: LNHDA and SQIVND (reference sequence). The CDR3 length is 13 residues. After removal of 5 bases from V and 3 bases from J, the junction contained 3 bases not matched to a gene. The CDR3 loop reads CASSPGTDYGYTF. CDR3 sequence (DNA): TGTGCCAGTAGTCCGGGGACAGACTATGGCTACACCTTC.

The chain employs TRBV7-9 and TRBJ2-2, with a tentative D call TRBD2 (5 bases). CDR1 and CDR2 from the germline V gene are SEHNR and FQNEAQ (reference sequence). V was shortened by 11 bases and J by 1 base, with 14 bases between the two germline ends. The CDR3 runs to 14 residues. The DNA of the CDR3 is TGTGCCGCTTCCGGGGAAATGAACACCGGGGAGCTGTTTTTT. Amino acid sequence: CAASGEMNTGELFF.

This clone is a singleton in its sample. The chain links TRBV6-5 to TRBJ2-3; TRBD2 matches at 7 bases. J was trimmed by 5 bases and V by 10 bases; bases with no gene match: 6. The length of the CDR3 is 12 residues. Germline V gene lookup returns CDR1 MNHEY and CDR2 SVGAGI. The DNA of the CDR3 is TGTGCCATACGGGGGGAAGGAGATACGCAGTATTTT. Residues: CAIRGEGDTQYF.

CDR3 in amino acids: CATSDPDRPSTDTQYF. Here the CDR3 DNA reads TGTGCCACCAGTGACCCCGACAGACCTAGCACAGATACGCAGTATTTT. The rearrangement uses TRBV24-1 and TRBJ2-3; possible D gene TRBD1, 5 bases. Trimming pared 4 bases from V and 0 bases from J, leaving 13 bases between. Germline lookup yields CDR1 KGHDR and CDR2 SFDVKD. This CDR3 has 16 amino acids.

This clone was seen more than once but under ten times. The rearrangement uses TRBV24-1 and TRBJ2-7, with a tentative D call TRBD1 (6 bases). From germline, CDR1 is KGHDR and CDR2 SFDVKD. Trimming pared 5 bases from V and 4 bases from J, leaving 11 bases between. CDR3 length: 13 amino acids. This CDR3 reads CATSAGESYEQYF. The CDR3 region has the DNA TGTGCCACCAGTGCAGGGGAATCGTACGAGCAGTACTTC.

The chain uses TRBV5-1 and TRBJ2-1; 10 bases match TRBD1. The V gene's germline CDR1 is SGHRS and CDR2 YFSETQ. The CDR3 has 14 residues. The V segment lost 5 bases and the J segment 10 bases; nucleotides outside the gene matches: 9. This chain's CDR3 is CASSSGQGPSEQFF. CDR3 nucleotides: TGCGCCAGCAGTTCGGGACAGGGGCCATCGGAGCAGTTCTTC.

The chain couples TRBV9 to TRBJ1-6; D may be TRBD1 (6 bases). The germline V gene encodes CDR1 SGDLS and CDR2 YYNGEE. V lost 3 bases, J lost 6 bases, and 13 bases lay in between. CDR3 size: 15 residues. The CDR3 DNA is TGTGCCAGCAGCGACACAGGGAGCCCTAATTCACCCCTCCACTTT. Its translation: CASSDTGSPNSPLHF.

The chain joins TRBV6-2 or TRBV6-3 to TRBJ1-1; D is ambiguous. The CDR3 is 16 residues long. The germline V and J ends were trimmed by 0 bases and 3 bases, with 14 bases remaining between them. Germline CDR1 reads MNHEY; CDR2 reads SVGEGT. CDR3 bases: TGTGCCAGCAGTTACTCGAGCCAACATCAGGACACTGAAGCTTTCTTT. This translates into CASSYSSQHQDTEAFF.

This rearrangement joins TRBV11-3 to TRBJ2-4; a weak D match, TRBD2 (6 bases). V gave up 0 bases and J gave up 3 bases, with 24 bases separating them. This CDR3 contains 20 residues. CDR1 is SGHNT and CDR2 is YENEEA in the germline V gene. The CDR3 loop is CASSLDRSVRDFLVKNIQYF. DNA for the CDR3: TGTGCCAGCAGCTTAGATCGGTCCGTTCGGGACTTTTTGGTCAAAAACATTCAGTACTTC.

This chain uses TRBV3-1 (or the pseudogene TRBV3-2) with TRBJ1-5, with TRBD1 matching over 7 bases. The CDR3 loop spans 16 amino acids. The germline V gene has CDR1 LGHDT and CDR2 YNNKEL (reference sequence). J gave up 0 bases and V 5 bases, and 7 bases lay outside the gene matches. The DNA of the CDR3 is TGTGCCAGCAGCGACACCGGGACAGCTAGCAATCAGCCCCAGCATTTT. It yields the protein CASSDTGTASNQPQHF.

This clone showed up just once. The CDR3 spells CASGRDFNTGELFF. The CDR3 DNA sequence: TGTGCCAGCGGAAGGGACTTTAACACCGGGGAGCTGTTTTTT. The J gene is TRBJ2-2, the V gene TRBV11-3, with D maybe TRBD2 (6 bases). Germline V gives CDR1 SGHNT, CDR2 YENEEA. Trimming stripped 8 bases from V and 2 bases from J, with 12 bases between. The length of the CDR3 is 14 residues.

The rearrangement links TRBV3-1 (or the pseudogene TRBV3-2) to TRBJ1-3; tentatively, D is TRBD1 (6 bases). Germline CDR1 and CDR2: LGHDT and YNNKEL (reference sequence). Trimming shortened V by 4 bases and J by 4 bases, and 8 bases separated the two germline ends. The CDR3 extends over 13 amino acids. Here the CDR3 DNA reads TGTGCCAGCAGCCCAGGGGTCGGAAACACCATATATTTT. It encodes CASSPGVGNTIYF.

This clone was counted only a few times. The chain carries TRBV5-1 and TRBJ1-1, with a weak D call TRBD1 (5 bases). Germline V gene data show CDR1 as SGHRS and CDR2 as YFSETQ. CDR3 length equals 13 residues. The V gene lost 4 bases and the J gene lost 4 bases, with 11 bases spanning the gap. The CDR3 region has the DNA TGCGCCAGCAGCCAACAGGACGGCACTGAAGCTTTCTTT. The encoded protein is CASSQQDGTEAFF.

The rearrangement uses TRBV5-4 and TRBJ2-5; D ambiguous. V lost 4 bases to trimming and J lost 1 base, with 8 bases between them. The length of the CDR3 is 13 residues. Germline V CDR1 and CDR2: SGHNT, YYREEE (reference sequence). In DNA, the CDR3 is TGTGCCAGCAGCCCGGAGCGCCAAGAGACCCAGTACTTC. This codes for CASSPERQETQYF.

This rearrangement joins TRBV7-3 to TRBJ2-6, with no clear D. The CDR3 spans 13 residues. V was trimmed by 8 bases and J by 4 bases, leaving 9 bases between them. CDR1 is SGHTA, CDR2 FQGTGA, per germline. CDR3 sequence (DNA): TGTGCCAGCGGCCTGGAGGGGGCCAACGTCCTGACTTTC. This encodes CASGLEGANVLTF.

The chain uses TRBV19 and TRBJ2-3, with 8 bases matching TRBD1. CDR3 length equals 14 residues. After removal of 9 bases from V and 6 bases from J, the junction contained 11 bases not matched to a gene. Looked up from germline, CDR1 is LNHDA and CDR2 is SQIVND (reference sequence). The CDR3 coding sequence is TGTGCCAGCAGACCAGGGACAGGAACGGATACGCAGTATTTT. This gives the protein CASRPGTGTDTQYF.

The chain combines TRBV5-1 with TRBJ2-7; TRBD1 matches at 7 bases. This CDR3 region has 15 residues. Looked up from germline, CDR1 is SGHRS and CDR2 is YFSETQ. V trimming: 5 bases; J trimming: 7 bases; junction bases outside the gene matches: 15. The CDR3 is CASSLGTGAQGEQYF. Here the CDR3 DNA reads TGCGCCAGCAGTCTGGGAACAGGGGCCCAGGGGGAGCAGTACTTC.

The table lists this clone with a few counts. The chain is built from TRBV2 and TRBJ1-5; tentative D call: TRBD1 (5 bases). Germline values: CDR1 SNHLY, CDR2 FYNNEI. This CDR3 is 13 amino acids long. Deletions cut 7 bases from V and 4 bases from J, with 11 bases between. The CDR3 region is CASTRARNQPQHF. DNA of the CDR3: TGTGCCAGCACCAGGGCTCGGAATCAGCCCCAGCATTTT.

The rearrangement links TRBV6-1 to TRBJ1-5, with D tentatively TRBD1 (6 bases). Germline lookup yields CDR1 MNHNS and CDR2 SASEGT. This CDR3 is 16 amino acids long. Deletions cut 3 bases from V and 2 bases from J, with 14 bases between. DNA of the CDR3: TGTGCCAGCAGTGATAAGGGGGTGGGGGGCAATCAGCCCCAGCATTTT. It specifies CASSDKGVGGNQPQHF.

This chain uses TRBV9 with TRBJ2-3, with D possibly being TRBD2 (6 bases). The CDR3 spans 15 residues. The germline CDR1 and CDR2 sequences are SGDLS and YYNGEE. V was cut by 3 bases and J by 6 bases, with 17 bases left in between. CDR3 loop: CASSEGPLASDTQYF. The DNA of the CDR3 is TGTGCCAGCAGCGAGGGCCCCCTAGCGTCGGATACGCAGTATTTT. Using reference TRBV9 and TRBJ2-3 for the parts outside the CDR3, the full variable domain is DSGVTQTPKHLITATGQRVTLRCSPRSGDLSVYWYQQSLDQGLQFLIQYYNGEERAKGNILERFSAQQFPDLHSELNLSSLELGDSALYFCASSEGPLASDTQYFGPGTRLTVL.

The chain combines TRBV6-5 with TRBJ1-4, with a weak D call TRBD1 (6 bases). Germline V lookup: CDR1 MNHEY, CDR2 SVGAGI. The CDR3 loop spans 14 amino acids. With 7 bases removed from V and 3 bases from J, the gap between germline ends came to 12 bases. The chain's CDR3 is CASTRQDPNEKLFF. CDR3 DNA: TGTGCCAGCACTCGACAGGACCCTAATGAAAAACTGTTTTTT.

The CDR3 DNA reads as TGCGCCAGCAGCCAAGAGGTAGTCAACTATGGCTACACCTTC. It encodes CASSQEVVNYGYTF. V and J are TRBV4-1 and TRBJ1-2; D is uncertain. Trimming removed 0 bases from V and 2 bases from J, with 7 bases in between. Looked up from germline, CDR1 is MGHRA and CDR2 is YSYEKL. The CDR3 has 14 amino acids.

The chain uses TRBV29-1 and TRBJ1-4; no clear D. The CDR3 totals 12 residues. With 4 bases removed from V and 5 bases from J, the gap between germline ends came to 8 bases. Per the germline V gene, CDR1 is SQVTM and CDR2 is ANQGSEA. Here the CDR3 DNA reads TGCAGCGTTGGGAAAGCGAATGAAAAACTGTTTTTT. As protein: CSVGKANEKLFF. Variable domain in full (rest from reference TRBV29-1 and TRBJ1-4): SAVISQKPSRDICQRGTSLTIQCQVDSQVTMMFWYRQQPGQSLTLIATANQGSEATYESGFVIDKFPISRPNLTFSTLTVSNMSPEDSSIYLCSVGKANEKLFFGSGTQLSVL.

The CDR3 DNA reads as TGTGCCAGCAGTCCCGGGACTAGCTTTACAGATACGCAGTATTTT. As protein: CASSPGTSFTDTQYF. The chain couples TRBV2 to TRBJ2-3; TRBD2 agrees at 9 bases. The CDR3 has 15 amino acids. Looked up from germline, CDR1 is SNHLY and CDR2 is FYNNEI. With 5 bases clipped from V and 3 bases from J, the junction kept 6 bases outside the gene matches.

CDR3 DNA: TGTGCCAGCAGTCCCAGGGCAGCCGGCTACACCTTC. Its translation is CASSPRAAGYTF. This chain connects TRBV12-3 or TRBV12-4 to TRBJ1-2; weak D call: TRBD1 (5 bases). The CDR3 is 12 residues long. V lost 5 bases and J lost 8, with 12 bases in between.

This chain links TRBV9 with TRBJ1-3, with a possible D match to TRBD1 (5 bases). The ends were cut back, 3 bases at V and 2 bases at J, with 9 bases in the middle. Germline CDR1 reads SGDLS; CDR2 reads YYNGEE. The CDR3 has 14 amino acids. CDR3 region: CASSDQGPGNTIYF. CDR3 nucleotides: TGTGCCAGCAGCGACCAGGGCCCTGGAAACACCATATATTTT.

V usage is TRBV25-1 and J usage is TRBJ2-2; 8 bases map to TRBD1. The V gene end was trimmed by 5 bases and the J gene end by 2 bases; junction bases not matched to a gene: 7. CDR1 and CDR2 from the germline V gene are MGHDK and SYGVNS. The CDR3 covers 16 residues. CDR3 loop: CASSPRGQTNTGELFF. In DNA form, the CDR3 reads TGTGCCAGCAGTCCCAGGGGGCAAACCAACACCGGGGAGCTGTTTTTT.

This clone has a handful of counts. This rearrangement joins TRBV6-5 to TRBJ2-1; a possible D gene is TRBD1 (6 bases). Germline V gene data show CDR1 as MNHEY and CDR2 as SVGAGI. With 8 bases removed from V and 5 bases from J, the gap between germline ends came to 7 bases. CDR3 length equals 11 residues. The CDR3 region is CASGGHNEQFF. The DNA of the CDR3 is TGTGCCAGCGGGGGCCACAATGAGCAGTTCTTC.

In DNA, the CDR3 is TGTGCCAGCAGCCTACGGAGAAATTCACCCCTCCACTTT. Amino acids: CASSLRRNSPLHF. The rearrangement uses TRBV21-1 and TRBJ1-6. TRBV21-1 has pseudogene status. This CDR3 is built from 13 residues.

The CDR3, as DNA: TGCGCCAGCAGCTTGGGACCGGGTTACAATGAGCAGTTCTTC. Its protein is CASSLGPGYNEQFF. V usage is TRBV5-1 and J usage is TRBJ2-1; D is undetermined. CDR1 is SGHRS, CDR2 YFSETQ, per germline. The CDR3 consists of 14 residues. V was cut by 0 bases and J by 4 bases, with 8 bases left in between.

This chain joins TRBV5-1 and TRBJ2-3, with D hard to call. The CDR3 is 14 residues long. The V and J ends lost 4 bases and 4 bases respectively, with 13 bases between them. Per germline, CDR1 SGHRS and CDR2 YFSETQ. The CDR3 here is CASSPGVSPDTQYF. The CDR3 DNA follows: TGCGCCAGCAGCCCCGGAGTGAGCCCAGATACGCAGTATTTT.

This rearrangement joins TRBV7-2 to TRBJ2-3; D is undetermined. Germline values: CDR1 SGHTA, CDR2 FQGNSA. V was pared by 2 bases and J by 3 bases, with 3 bases between. CDR3 length: 12 amino acids. CDR3 in amino acids: CASSLYTDTQYF. The CDR3 bases are TGTGCCAGCAGCTTATATACAGATACGCAGTATTTT. The whole variable domain, remainder taken from reference TRBV7-2 and TRBJ2-3, is GAGVSQSPSNKVTEKGKDVELRCDPISGHTALYWYRQSLGQGLEFLIYFQGNSAPDKSGLPSDRFSAERTGGSVSTLTIQRTQQEDSAVYLCASSLYTDTQYFGPGTRLTVL.